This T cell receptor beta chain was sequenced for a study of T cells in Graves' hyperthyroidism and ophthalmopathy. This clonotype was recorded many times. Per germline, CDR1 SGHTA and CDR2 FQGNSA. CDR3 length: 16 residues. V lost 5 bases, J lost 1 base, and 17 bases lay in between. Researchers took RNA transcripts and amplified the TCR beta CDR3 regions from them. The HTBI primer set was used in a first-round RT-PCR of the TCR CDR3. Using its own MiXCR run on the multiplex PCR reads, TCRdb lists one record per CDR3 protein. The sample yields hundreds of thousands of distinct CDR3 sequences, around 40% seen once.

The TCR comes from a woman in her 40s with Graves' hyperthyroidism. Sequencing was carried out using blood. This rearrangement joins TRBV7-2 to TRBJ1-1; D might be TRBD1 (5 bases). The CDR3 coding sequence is TGTGCCAGCAGCCGAAATTTGGGGGGTGGGAACACTGAAGCTTTCTTT. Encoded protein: CASSRNLGGGNTEAFF.